Sequencing of this TCR beta chain was carried out in a study of a mutant IDH1 vaccine in newly diagnosed glioma. Looking at the study overall: Among treated patients, roughly 62% were male and 37.5% female, and mean age was approximately 40 years. Therapy received beforehand was radiotherapy, temozolomide, or both, with most patients given both.

Turning to this clone: Its specificity is not known.

The assay was immunoSEQ multiplex PCR, and TCRdb's table has in-frame clones only and misses some. Found here are just under 95,000 clones, about four fifths of them singletons; the top ten hold 7.4%. There are 15 residues in the CDR3. Germline V lookup: CDR1 SGDLS, CDR2 YYNGEE. V lost 2 bases and J 2 bases, leaving 12 bases between the germline ends. Points from the study as a whole: Among top peripheral T cell clonotypes, changes seemed unrelated to pseudoprogression. The vaccine induced immune responses, and these occurred in around 93% of patients.

Time point: baseline, week 1 (first vaccination visit). Stated treatment: pre-vaccination baseline after standard-of-care therapy. Sequenced here: PBMCs, sampled from a glioma patient treated with radiotherapy, temozolomide or both. J is TRBJ2-3 and V is TRBV9, with a possible D match to TRBD1 (6 bases). This clonotype was sampled from a woman aged 45-59 years with glioma. The CDR3 is CASSVKGQHTDTQYF. Written as DNA, the CDR3 is TGTGCCAGCAGCGTTAAAGGACAGCACACAGATACGCAGTATTTT.